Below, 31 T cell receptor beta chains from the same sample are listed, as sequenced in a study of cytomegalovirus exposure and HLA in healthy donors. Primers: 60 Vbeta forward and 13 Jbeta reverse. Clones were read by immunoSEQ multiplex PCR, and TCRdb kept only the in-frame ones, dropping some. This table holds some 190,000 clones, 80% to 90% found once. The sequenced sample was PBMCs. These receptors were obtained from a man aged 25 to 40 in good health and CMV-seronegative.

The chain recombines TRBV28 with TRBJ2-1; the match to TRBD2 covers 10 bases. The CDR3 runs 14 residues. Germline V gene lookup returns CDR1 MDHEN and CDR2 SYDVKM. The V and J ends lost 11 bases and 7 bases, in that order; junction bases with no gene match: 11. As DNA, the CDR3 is TGTGCCGGGGGGGTGGCTAGCGGGAGTAATGAGCAGTTCTTC. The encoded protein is CAGGVASGSNEQFF.

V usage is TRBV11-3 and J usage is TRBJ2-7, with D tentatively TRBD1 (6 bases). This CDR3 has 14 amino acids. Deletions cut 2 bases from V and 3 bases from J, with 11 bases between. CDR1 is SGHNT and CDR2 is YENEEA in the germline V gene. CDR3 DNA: TGTGCCAGCAGCTTATCTCCGGACAGCTACGAGCAGTACTTC. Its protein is CASSLSPDSYEQYF.

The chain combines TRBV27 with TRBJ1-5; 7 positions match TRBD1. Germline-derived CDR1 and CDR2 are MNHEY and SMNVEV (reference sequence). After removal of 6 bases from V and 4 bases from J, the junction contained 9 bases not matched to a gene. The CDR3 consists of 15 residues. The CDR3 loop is CASRTGLSQNQPQHF. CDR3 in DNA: TGTGCCAGCAGGACAGGGCTCTCCCAAAATCAGCCCCAGCATTTT.

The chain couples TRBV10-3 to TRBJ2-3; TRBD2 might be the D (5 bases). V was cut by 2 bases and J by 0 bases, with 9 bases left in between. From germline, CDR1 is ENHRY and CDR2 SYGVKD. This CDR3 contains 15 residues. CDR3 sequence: CAISERDRSTDTQYF. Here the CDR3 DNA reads TGTGCCATCAGTGAGCGGGATCGTAGCACAGATACGCAGTATTTT.

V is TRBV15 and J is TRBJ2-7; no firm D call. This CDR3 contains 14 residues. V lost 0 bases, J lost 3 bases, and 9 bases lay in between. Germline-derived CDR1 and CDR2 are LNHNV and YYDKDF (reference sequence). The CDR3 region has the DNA TGTGCCACCAGCAGAGAGGGCATGGACTACGAGCAGTACTTC. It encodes CATSREGMDYEQYF.

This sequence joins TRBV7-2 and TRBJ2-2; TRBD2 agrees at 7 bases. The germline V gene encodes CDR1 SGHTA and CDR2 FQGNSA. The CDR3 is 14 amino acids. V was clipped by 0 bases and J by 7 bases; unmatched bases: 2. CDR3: CASSLAGGVGELFF. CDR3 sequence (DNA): TGTGCCAGCAGCTTAGCGGGGGGGGTCGGGGAGCTGTTTTTT.

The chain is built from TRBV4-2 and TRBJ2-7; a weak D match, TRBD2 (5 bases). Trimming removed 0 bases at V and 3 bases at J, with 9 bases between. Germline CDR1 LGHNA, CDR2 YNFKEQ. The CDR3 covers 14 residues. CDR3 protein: CASSQERGRYEQYF. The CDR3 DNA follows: TGTGCCAGCAGCCAAGAACGGGGTCGCTACGAGCAGTACTTC.

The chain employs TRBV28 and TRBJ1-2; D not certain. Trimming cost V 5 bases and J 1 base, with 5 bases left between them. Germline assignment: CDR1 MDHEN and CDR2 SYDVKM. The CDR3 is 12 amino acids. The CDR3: CASSQINYGYTF. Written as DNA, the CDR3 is TGTGCCAGCAGTCAGATTAACTATGGCTACACCTTC.

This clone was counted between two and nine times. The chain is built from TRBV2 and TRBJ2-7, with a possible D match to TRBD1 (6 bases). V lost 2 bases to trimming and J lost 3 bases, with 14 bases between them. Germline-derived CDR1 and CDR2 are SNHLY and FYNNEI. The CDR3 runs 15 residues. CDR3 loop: CASSEPRRGNYEQYF. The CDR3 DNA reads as TGTGCCAGCAGTGAACCCCGCAGGGGAAACTACGAGCAGTACTTC.

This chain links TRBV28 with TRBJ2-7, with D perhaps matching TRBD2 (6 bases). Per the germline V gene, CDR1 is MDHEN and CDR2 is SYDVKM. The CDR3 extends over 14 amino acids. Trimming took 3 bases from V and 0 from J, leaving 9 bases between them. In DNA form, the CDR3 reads TGTGCCAGCAGTTTCGGGGGTAACTCCTACGAGCAGTACTTC. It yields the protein CASSFGGNSYEQYF.

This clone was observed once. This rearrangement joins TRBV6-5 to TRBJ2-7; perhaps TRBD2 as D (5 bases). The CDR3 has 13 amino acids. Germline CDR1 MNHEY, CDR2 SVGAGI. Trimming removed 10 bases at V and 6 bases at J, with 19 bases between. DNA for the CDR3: TGTGCCACCGCTGGGGTCGGGGATCGCGAGCAGTACTTC. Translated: CATAGVGDREQYF.

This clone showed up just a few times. The CDR3 DNA follows: TGTGCCAGCAGCCAAGACCCCCAAGCGGGGGTAAACACCGGGGAGCTGTTTTTT. This encodes CASSQDPQAGVNTGELFF. The chain combines TRBV4-2 with TRBJ2-2, with 8 bases fitting TRBD2. The CDR3 consists of 18 residues. The germline gives CDR1 LGHNA, CDR2 YNFKEQ. The ends lost 0 bases at V and 2 bases at J; junction bases unmatched: 8.

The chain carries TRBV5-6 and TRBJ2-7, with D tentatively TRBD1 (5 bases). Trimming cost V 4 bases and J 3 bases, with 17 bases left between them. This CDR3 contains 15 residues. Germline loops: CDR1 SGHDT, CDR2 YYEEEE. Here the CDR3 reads CASSPETLRGYEQYF. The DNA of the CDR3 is TGTGCCAGCAGCCCGGAGACCTTAAGGGGCTACGAGCAGTACTTC.

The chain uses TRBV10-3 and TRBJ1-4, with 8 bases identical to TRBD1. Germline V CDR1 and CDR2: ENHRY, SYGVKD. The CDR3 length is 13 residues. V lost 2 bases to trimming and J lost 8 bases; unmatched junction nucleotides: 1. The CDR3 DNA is TGTGCCATCAGTGAGGGACAGGGAGAAAAACTGTTTTTT. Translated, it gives CAISEGQGEKLFF.

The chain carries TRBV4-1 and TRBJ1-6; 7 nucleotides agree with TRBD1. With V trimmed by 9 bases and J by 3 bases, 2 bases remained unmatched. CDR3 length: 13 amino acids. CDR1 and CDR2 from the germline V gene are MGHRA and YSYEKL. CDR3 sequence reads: CASTGVYNSPLHF. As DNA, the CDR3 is TGCGCCAGTACAGGGGTCTATAATTCACCCCTCCACTTT.

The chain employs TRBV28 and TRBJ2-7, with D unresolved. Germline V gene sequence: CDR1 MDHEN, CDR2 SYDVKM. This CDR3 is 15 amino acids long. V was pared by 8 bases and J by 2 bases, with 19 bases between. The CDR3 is CASANFGSLPYEQYF. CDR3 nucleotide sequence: TGTGCCAGCGCAAACTTCGGGTCACTTCCCTACGAGCAGTACTTC. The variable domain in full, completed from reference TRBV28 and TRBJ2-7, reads DVKVTQSSRYLVKRTGEKVFLECVQDMDHENMFWYRQDPGLGLRLIYFSYDVKMKEKGDIPEGYSVSREKKERFSLILESASTNQTSMYLCASANFGSLPYEQYFGPGTRLTVT.

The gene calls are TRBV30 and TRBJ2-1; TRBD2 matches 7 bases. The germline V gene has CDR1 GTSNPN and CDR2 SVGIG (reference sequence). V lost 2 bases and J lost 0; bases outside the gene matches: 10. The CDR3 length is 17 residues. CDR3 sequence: CAWSRLASGSSYNEQFF. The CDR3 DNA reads TGTGCCTGGAGTCGATTGGCTAGCGGTAGCTCCTACAATGAGCAGTTCTTC.

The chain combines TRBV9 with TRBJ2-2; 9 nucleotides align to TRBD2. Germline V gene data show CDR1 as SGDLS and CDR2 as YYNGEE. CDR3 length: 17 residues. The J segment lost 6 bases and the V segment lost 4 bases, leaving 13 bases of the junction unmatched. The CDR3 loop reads CASSSPLAGGPPGELFF. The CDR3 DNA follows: TGTGCCAGCAGCTCCCCTTTGGCGGGAGGGCCCCCCGGGGAGCTGTTTTTT.

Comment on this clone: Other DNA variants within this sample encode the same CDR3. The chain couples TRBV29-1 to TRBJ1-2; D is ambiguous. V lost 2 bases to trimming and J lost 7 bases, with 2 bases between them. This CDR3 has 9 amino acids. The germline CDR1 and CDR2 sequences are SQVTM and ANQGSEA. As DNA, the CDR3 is TGCAGCGTTGAACGTGGCTACACCTTC. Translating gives CSVERGYTF.

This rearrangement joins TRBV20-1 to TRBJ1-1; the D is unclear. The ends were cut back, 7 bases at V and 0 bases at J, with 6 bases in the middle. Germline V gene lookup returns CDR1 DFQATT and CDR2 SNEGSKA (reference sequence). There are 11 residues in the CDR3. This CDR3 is CSGPLNTEAFF. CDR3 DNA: TGCAGTGGGCCCCTGAACACTGAAGCTTTCTTT.

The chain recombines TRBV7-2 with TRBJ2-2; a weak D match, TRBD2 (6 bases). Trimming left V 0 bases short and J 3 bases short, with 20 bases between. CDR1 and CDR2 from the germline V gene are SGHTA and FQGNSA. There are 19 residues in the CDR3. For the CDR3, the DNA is TGTGCCAGCAGCTTAGCAACTATAGGGGCGGGGAGTTACACCGGGGAGCTGTTTTTT. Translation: CASSLATIGAGSYTGELFF.

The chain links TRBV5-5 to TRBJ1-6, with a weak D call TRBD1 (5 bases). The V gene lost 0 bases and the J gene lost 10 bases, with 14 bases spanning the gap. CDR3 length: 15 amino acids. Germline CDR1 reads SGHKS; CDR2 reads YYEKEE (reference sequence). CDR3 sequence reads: CASSLARVQTSPLHF. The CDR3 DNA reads TGTGCCAGCAGCTTGGCCAGGGTCCAAACCTCACCCCTCCACTTT.

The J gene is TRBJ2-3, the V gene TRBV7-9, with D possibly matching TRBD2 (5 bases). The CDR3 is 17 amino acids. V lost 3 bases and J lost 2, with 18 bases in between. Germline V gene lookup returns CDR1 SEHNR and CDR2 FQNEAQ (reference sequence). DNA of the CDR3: TGTGCCAGCAGCTTTGGCGTCCTTCGGGAACTCACAGATACGCAGTATTTT. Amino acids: CASSFGVLRELTDTQYF.

The CDR3 DNA reads as TGTGCCAGTAGTATTACGGGCACAGGTCACTACGAGCAGTACTTC. Translated: CASSITGTGHYEQYF. The V and J genes are TRBV19 and TRBJ2-7; D may be TRBD1 (5 bases). The germline CDR1 and CDR2 sequences are LNHDA and SQIVND (reference sequence). This CDR3 spans 15 amino acids. The V and J ends lost 3 bases and 3 bases respectively, with 15 bases between them. Together with reference TRBV19 and TRBJ2-7, the CDR3 gives the full variable domain: DGGITQSPKYLFRKEGQNVTLSCEQNLNHDAMYWYRQDPGQGLRLIYYSQIVNDFQKGDIAEGYSVSREKKESFPLTVTSAQKNPTAFYLCASSITGTGHYEQYFGPGTRLTVT.

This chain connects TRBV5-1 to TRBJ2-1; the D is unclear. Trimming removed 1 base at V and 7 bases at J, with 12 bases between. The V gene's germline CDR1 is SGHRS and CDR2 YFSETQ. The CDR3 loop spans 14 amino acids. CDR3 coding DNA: TGCGCCAGCAGCTTGCAGGATCACTCAAATGAGCAGTTCTTC. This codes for CASSLQDHSNEQFF.

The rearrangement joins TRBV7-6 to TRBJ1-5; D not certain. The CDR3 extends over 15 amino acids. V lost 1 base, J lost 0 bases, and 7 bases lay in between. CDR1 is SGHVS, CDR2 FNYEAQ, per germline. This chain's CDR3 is CASSLGGGSNQPQHF. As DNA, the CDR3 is TGTGCCAGCAGCTTAGGGGGAGGTAGCAATCAGCCCCAGCATTTT.

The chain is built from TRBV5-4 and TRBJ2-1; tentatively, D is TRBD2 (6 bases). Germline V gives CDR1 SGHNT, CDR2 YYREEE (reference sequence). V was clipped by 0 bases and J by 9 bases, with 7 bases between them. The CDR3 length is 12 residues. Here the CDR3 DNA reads TGTGCCAGCAGCTTGGAGGAGGGTGAGCAGTTCTTC. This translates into CASSLEEGEQFF.

The CDR3 DNA is TGTGCCAGCAGCGTTCAGCCCGGGGGGTACAATGAGCAGTTCTTC. Protein product: CASSVQPGGYNEQFF. This rearrangement joins TRBV9 to TRBJ2-1; 7 bases fit TRBD2. The CDR3 is made up of 15 amino acids. The V and J ends lost 2 bases and 4 bases, in that order; junction bases with no gene match: 6. The germline V gene encodes CDR1 SGDLS and CDR2 YYNGEE.

The chain's CDR3 is CASSQAGSHPSNEQFF. In DNA, the CDR3 is TGTGCCAGCAGTCAAGCGGGATCACACCCCTCTAATGAGCAGTTCTTC. The genes are TRBV7-9 and TRBJ2-1; 7 nucleotides agree with TRBD2. V lost 6 bases to trimming and J lost 7 bases; unmatched junction nucleotides: 15. The germline V gene encodes CDR1 SEHNR and CDR2 FQNEAQ (reference sequence). This CDR3 is 16 amino acids long.

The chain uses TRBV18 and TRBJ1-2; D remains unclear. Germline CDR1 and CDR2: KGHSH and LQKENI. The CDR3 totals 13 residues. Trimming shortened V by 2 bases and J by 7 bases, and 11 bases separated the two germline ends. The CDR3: CASSPVLQAGYTF. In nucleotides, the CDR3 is TGTGCCAGCTCACCAGTCCTTCAAGCTGGCTACACCTTC.

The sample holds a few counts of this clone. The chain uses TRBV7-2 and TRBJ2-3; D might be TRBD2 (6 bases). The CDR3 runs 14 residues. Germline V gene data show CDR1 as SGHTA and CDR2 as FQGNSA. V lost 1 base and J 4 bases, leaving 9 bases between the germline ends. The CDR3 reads CASSLGSGPDTQYF. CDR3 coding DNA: TGTGCCAGCAGCTTAGGTAGCGGTCCAGATACGCAGTATTTT.